This T cell receptor beta chain is drawn from a study of OX40 agonist ivuxolimab in advanced cancers. Study-wide context: Patients achieving partial responses numbered three: one hepatocellular carcinoma case and two cutaneous melanoma cases. Points from the study as a whole: At 0.1 to 3.0 mg/kg and by week 6, CD4+ and CD8+ T cells in the blood had expanded clonally. The study found that CD8+ T cells averaged more expanded clones than CD4+.

Data came from immunoSEQ multiplex PCR; TCRdb stores just in-frame clones and leaves some out. The table records tens of thousands of clones, approximately 93% of them present only once. Germline V gene lookup returns CDR1 SGHNT and CDR2 YYREEE (reference sequence). J gave up 4 bases and V 2 bases, and 6 bases lay outside the gene matches. This CDR3 is 15 amino acids long. Points on this clone: What it binds is not known.

Exclusion applied to patients with autoimmune disease history or systemic immunosuppression. The source is an adult with an advanced solid tumor such as melanoma, head and neck, liver or kidney cancer. This chain joins TRBV5-4 and TRBJ2-5; 9 nucleotides align to TRBD1. The sample was CD4+ or CD8+ T cells sorted from blood, taken in a trial of the OX40 agonist ivuxolimab. CDR3: CASSLTGGSVETQYF. CDR3 sequence (DNA): TGTGCCAGCAGCTTAACAGGGGGCTCTGTAGAGACCCAGTACTTC.